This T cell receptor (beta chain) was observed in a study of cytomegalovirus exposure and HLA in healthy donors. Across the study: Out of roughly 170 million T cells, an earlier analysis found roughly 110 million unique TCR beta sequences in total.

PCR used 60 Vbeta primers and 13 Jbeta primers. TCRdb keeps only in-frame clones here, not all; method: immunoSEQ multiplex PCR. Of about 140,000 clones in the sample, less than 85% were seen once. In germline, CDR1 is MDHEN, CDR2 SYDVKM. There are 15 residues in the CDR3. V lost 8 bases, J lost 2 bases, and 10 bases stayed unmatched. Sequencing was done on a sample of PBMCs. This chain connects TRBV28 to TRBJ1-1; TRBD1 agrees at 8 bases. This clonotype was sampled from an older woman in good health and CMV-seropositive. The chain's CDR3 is CASQAGGLTNTEAFF. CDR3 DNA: TGTGCCAGCCAGGCAGGGGGCCTCACTAACACTGAAGCTTTCTTT. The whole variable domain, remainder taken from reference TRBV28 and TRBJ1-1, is DVKVTQSSRYLVKRTGEKVFLECVQDMDHENMFWYRQDPGLGLRLIYFSYDVKMKEKGDIPEGYSVSREKKERFSLILESASTNQTSMYLCASQAGGLTNTEAFFGQGTRLTVV.